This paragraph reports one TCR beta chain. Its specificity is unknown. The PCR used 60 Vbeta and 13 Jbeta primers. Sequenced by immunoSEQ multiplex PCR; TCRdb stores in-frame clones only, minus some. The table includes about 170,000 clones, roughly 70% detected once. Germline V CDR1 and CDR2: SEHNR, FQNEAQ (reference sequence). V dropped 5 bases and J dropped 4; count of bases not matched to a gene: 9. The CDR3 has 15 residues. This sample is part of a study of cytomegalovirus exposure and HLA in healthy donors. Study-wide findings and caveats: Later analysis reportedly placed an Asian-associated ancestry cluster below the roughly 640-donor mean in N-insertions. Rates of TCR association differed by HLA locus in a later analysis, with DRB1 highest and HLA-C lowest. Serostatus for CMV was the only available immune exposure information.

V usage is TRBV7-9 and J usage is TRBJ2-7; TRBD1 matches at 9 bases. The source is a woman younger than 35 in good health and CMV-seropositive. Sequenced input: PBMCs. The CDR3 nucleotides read TGTGCCAGCAGCCACACAGGGGGCCTACCTTACGAGCAGTACTTC. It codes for CASSHTGGLPYEQYF. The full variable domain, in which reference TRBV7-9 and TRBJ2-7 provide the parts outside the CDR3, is DTGVSQNPRHKITKRGQNVTFRCDPISEHNRLYWYRQTLGQGPEFLTYFQNEAQLEKSRLLSDRFSAERPKGSFSTLEIQRTEQGDSAMYLCASSHTGGLPYEQYFGPGTRLTVT.